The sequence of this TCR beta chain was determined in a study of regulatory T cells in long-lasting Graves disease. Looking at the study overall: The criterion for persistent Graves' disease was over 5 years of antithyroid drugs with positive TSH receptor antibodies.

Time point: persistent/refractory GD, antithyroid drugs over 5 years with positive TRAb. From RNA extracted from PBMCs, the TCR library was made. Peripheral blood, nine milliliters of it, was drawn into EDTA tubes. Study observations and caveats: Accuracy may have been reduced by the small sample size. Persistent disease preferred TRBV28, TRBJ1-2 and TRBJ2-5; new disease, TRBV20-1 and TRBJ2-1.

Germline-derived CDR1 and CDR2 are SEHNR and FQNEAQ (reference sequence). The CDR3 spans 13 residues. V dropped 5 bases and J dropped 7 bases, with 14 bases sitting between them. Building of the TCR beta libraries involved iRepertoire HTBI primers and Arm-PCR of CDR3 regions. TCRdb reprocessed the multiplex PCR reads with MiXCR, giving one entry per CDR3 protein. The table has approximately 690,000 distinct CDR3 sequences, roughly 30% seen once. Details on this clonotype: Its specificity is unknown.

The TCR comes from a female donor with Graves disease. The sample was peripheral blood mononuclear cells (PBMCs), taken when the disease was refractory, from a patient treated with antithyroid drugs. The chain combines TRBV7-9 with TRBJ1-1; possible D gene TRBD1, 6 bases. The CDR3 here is CASSPTEGVEAFF. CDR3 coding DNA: TGTGCCAGCAGCCCCACGGAGGGGGTTGAAGCTTTCTTT.